Described below is a single TCR beta chain sequence and its context. This sample was included in a study of shared clonotypes between healthy human individuals. Measured with immunoSEQ multiplex PCR; TCRdb has only the in-frame clones, and not every one. The sample contains about 2 million clones, 95% of which appear only once. V dropped 9 bases and J dropped 12; count of bases not matched to a gene: 11. Looked up from germline, CDR1 is LNHDA and CDR2 is SQIVND (reference sequence). CDR3 length equals 13 residues. Sequenced input: naive CD4+ T cells sorted from blood. The subset here: CD45RA+ positively selected. The gene calls are TRBV19 and TRBJ1-6; 7 bases are shared with TRBD1. This clonotype was obtained from a man aged 18-30 years in good health. CDR3 bases: TGTGCCAGCAGGGACAGTGGAAAGGAACCCCTCCACTTT. It codes for CASRDSGKEPLHF.